This T cell receptor (beta chain) comes out of a study of CD8+ T cells in alopecia areata. Overall study results and limits: TCR sharing was clearer in mice than between patients, perhaps partly owing to patient HLA diversity. A great number of expanded lesional clones endured in scalp and blood during tofacitinib. For patients receiving tofacitinib, scalp clonality and expanded CD8+ clones among the top 100 significantly decreased. Lesional scalp, notably in alopecia totalis/universalis, had clonality above that of normal scalp.

Per germline, CDR1 MNHEY and CDR2 SVGAGI. The CDR3 is 14 amino acids. The V and J ends lost 2 bases and 9 bases respectively, with 14 bases between them. The sample's treatment: oral pan-JAK inhibitor, 5-10 mg twice daily. cDNA serving as the sequencing template came from extracted, reverse transcribed RNA. Generated by immunoSEQ multiplex PCR, the TCRdb table keeps only in-frame clones and is missing some. This sample has over 100,000 clones, with around 50% found just once. A note on this clone: The target antigen is unknown.

This chain joins TRBV6-5 and TRBJ2-1; D possibly corresponds to TRBD2 (5 bases). The material sequenced was CD8+ T cells sorted from blood, taken at week 24, from a patient treated with tofacitinib. The source is a human donor with alopecia areata. The CDR3 reads CASSYVASRTEQFF. The CDR3 DNA follows: TGTGCCAGCAGTTACGTGGCTAGCCGGACTGAGCAGTTCTTC.